This entry concerns a single TCR beta chain. Both TCR beta VDJ combination and CDR3 sequence profiling were carried out. Genomic DNA was the template for this profiling. TCRdb re-analysed the reads in MiXCR, keeping a single row per CDR3 protein. The top ten clones hold about 31% of a sample with 130,000 or so distinct CDR3 sequences, about 50% of them seen once. Patients included in sequencing had previously demonstrated CD8+CD57+ cell expansion by flow cytometry. Untreated patients provided the blood samples, with no therapy given before sampling. These data are taken from a study of CD8+CD57+ T cells in acquired aplastic anemia. The trim removed 5 bases at V and 4 bases at J, leaving 4 bases unmatched. CDR1 is SGHTA, CDR2 FQGNSA, per germline. The CDR3 extends over 13 amino acids.

The genes are TRBV7-2 and TRBJ2-5; TRBD1 matches at 7 bases. Sequencing was done on a sample of sorted CD4+, CD8+, or CD8+CD57+ T cells (not recorded which) from PBMCs. The clonotype comes from a human donor with aplastic anemia. This CDR3 is CASSSGQAETQYF. The CDR3 coding sequence is TGTGCCAGCAGCAGCGGACAGGCAGAGACCCAGTACTTC. Variable domain in full (rest from reference TRBV7-2 and TRBJ2-5): GAGVSQSPSNKVTEKGKDVELRCDPISGHTALYWYRQSLGQGLEFLIYFQGNSAPDKSGLPSDRFSAERTGGSVSTLTIQRTQQEDSAVYLCASSSGQAETQYFGPGTRLLVL.